The 15 T cell receptor beta chains reported below all come from one sample, sequenced in a study of shared clonotypes between healthy human individuals. Data came from immunoSEQ multiplex PCR; TCRdb stores just in-frame clones and leaves some out. The table includes approximately 1,500,000 clones, roughly 96% detected once. The source material was naive CD4+ T cells sorted from blood. The sample's subset: CD45RA+ positively selected. These TCRs come from a man aged 25 to 40 in good health.

This clone has only one observation. The chain has TRBV19 and TRBJ2-6; D gene unclear. Germline V gene sequence: CDR1 LNHDA, CDR2 SQIVND (reference sequence). V lost 3 bases and J lost 0, with 9 bases in between. The CDR3 sequence is 16 residues long. CDR3 residues: CASSISLRSGANVLTF. CDR3 coding DNA: TGTGCCAGTAGTATCAGTCTGCGCTCTGGGGCCAACGTCCTGACTTTC.

The chain employs TRBV6-5 and TRBJ2-7; maybe TRBD1 (5 bases). The germline V and J ends were trimmed by 2 bases and 5 bases, with 10 bases remaining between them. Per the germline V gene, CDR1 is MNHEY and CDR2 is SVGAGI. The CDR3 spans 13 residues. CDR3 protein: CASSYRGMDEQYF. The CDR3, as DNA: TGTGCCAGCAGTTACAGGGGAATGGACGAGCAGTACTTC.

The DNA for the CDR3 is TGTGCCAGTAGTTCTCTACTACCGAACACTGAAGCTTTCTTT. Translated: CASSSLLPNTEAFF. The chain links TRBV19 to TRBJ1-1; D call uncertain. The CDR3 covers 14 residues. With 5 bases removed from V and 1 base from J, the gap between germline ends came to 11 bases. The germline V gene encodes CDR1 LNHDA and CDR2 SQIVND (reference sequence).

The genes are TRBV5-5 and TRBJ2-3, with TRBD2 identical over 12 bases. This CDR3 is 16 amino acids long. The V gene's germline CDR1 is SGHKS and CDR2 YYEKEE (reference sequence). After removal of 2 bases from V and 5 bases from J, the junction contained 6 bases not matched to a gene. The CDR3 loop reads CASSLILAGGVDTQYF. The CDR3 nucleotides are TGTGCCAGCAGCTTAATACTAGCGGGAGGTGTAGATACGCAGTATTTT.

This rearrangement joins TRBV19 to TRBJ2-7; D may be TRBD1 (5 bases). The CDR3 consists of 14 residues. V was clipped by 9 bases and J by 0 bases, with 15 bases between them. The V gene's germline CDR1 is LNHDA and CDR2 SQIVND (reference sequence). The CDR3 loop is CASNVQVNSYEQYF. CDR3 DNA: TGTGCCAGCAACGTACAGGTAAACTCCTACGAGCAGTACTTC.

As concerns this clone: Other nucleotide sequences from this sample produce the same CDR3. The chain carries TRBV5-1 and TRBJ2-1; 10 bases fit TRBD2. Unmatched junction bases numbered 4, after V lost 3 bases and J lost 4 bases. Germline values: CDR1 SGHRS, CDR2 YFSETQ. The CDR3 contains 15 residues. In nucleotides, the CDR3 is TGCGCCAGCAGCTCTCTAGCGGGAGTGTACAATGAGCAGTTCTTC. Translating it yields CASSSLAGVYNEQFF.

This chain links TRBV7-9 with TRBJ2-7; 9 bases line up with TRBD1. Germline-derived CDR1 and CDR2 are SEHNR and FQNEAQ (reference sequence). This CDR3 region has 14 residues. The V segment lost 5 bases and the J segment 5 bases; nucleotides outside the gene matches: 7. CDR3 bases: TGTGCCAGCAGCCGCTGGGACAGGGCAGACGAGCAGTACTTC. Amino acid sequence: CASSRWDRADEQYF.

The chain is built from TRBV30 and TRBJ2-3, with D perhaps being TRBD1 or TRBD2 (5 bases each). Germline V gives CDR1 GTSNPN, CDR2 SVGIG (reference sequence). The CDR3 runs 15 residues. The ends were cut back, 0 bases at V and 1 base at J, with 11 bases in the middle. CDR3 sequence reads: CAWSVMGVGTDTQYF. CDR3 coding DNA: TGTGCCTGGAGTGTAATGGGGGTCGGCACAGATACGCAGTATTTT.

The chain employs TRBV25-1 and TRBJ2-1; 7 nucleotides line up with TRBD2. With 5 bases clipped from V and 4 bases from J, the junction kept 5 bases outside the gene matches. From germline, CDR1 is MGHDK and CDR2 SYGVNS. This CDR3 has 14 residues. The CDR3 region is CASSPAGTYNEQFF. CDR3 bases: TGTGCCAGCAGTCCAGCGGGAACGTACAATGAGCAGTTCTTC.

J is TRBJ1-2 and V is TRBV7-2, with TRBD1 as a possible D gene (5 bases). The CDR3 length is 14 residues. The V end was cut by 5 bases, the J end by 4 bases, with 14 bases between. CDR1 and CDR2 (germline): SGHTA, FQGNSA. CDR3 amino acids: CASSTLSQAYGYTF. CDR3 nucleotides: TGTGCCAGCAGCACCCTGTCACAGGCCTATGGCTACACCTTC.

The rearrangement links TRBV11-2 to TRBJ1-1; D unresolved. The CDR3 has 15 amino acids. From germline, CDR1 is SGHAT and CDR2 FQNNGV. Trimming shortened V by 0 bases and J by 4 bases, and 12 bases separated the two germline ends. The chain's CDR3 is CASSLEAGVGTEAFF. CDR3 DNA sequence: TGTGCCAGCAGCTTAGAGGCAGGCGTAGGCACTGAAGCTTTCTTT.

This sequence joins TRBV19 and TRBJ2-1; TRBD2 agrees at 12 bases. CDR1 and CDR2 (germline): LNHDA, SQIVND (reference sequence). CDR3 size: 19 residues. V trimming: 4 bases; J trimming: 0 bases; junction bases outside the gene matches: 10. Here the CDR3 DNA reads TGTGCCAGTAGTAAACCACCACGGACTAGCGGGAACTCCTACAATGAGCAGTTCTTC. The encoded protein is CASSKPPRTSGNSYNEQFF.

The rearrangement joins TRBV2 to TRBJ2-2, with TRBD1 matching 8 bases. This CDR3 has 15 residues. The germline V gene encodes CDR1 SNHLY and CDR2 FYNNEI. V dropped 7 bases and J dropped 7; count of bases not matched to a gene: 11. CDR3 DNA: TGTGCCAGCAACAGGGACAGGCCCTGGGGCGGGGAGCTGTTTTTT. Its translation is CASNRDRPWGGELFF.

CDR3 protein: CASRQSGANIQYF. The CDR3, as DNA: TGCGCCAGCAGACAGAGCGGAGCAAACATTCAGTACTTC. The chain joins TRBV5-1 to TRBJ2-4; TRBD2 is a possible D gene (5 bases). In germline, CDR1 is SGHRS, CDR2 YFSETQ. The CDR3 runs 13 residues. V lost 5 bases, J lost 6 bases, and 12 bases lay in between.

The chain couples TRBV7-2 to TRBJ2-7, with D perhaps matching TRBD1 (5 bases). The V end lost 5 bases, the J end lost 6 bases, and 14 bases lay between the germline ends. Germline lookup yields CDR1 SGHTA and CDR2 FQGNSA. There are 13 residues in the CDR3. CDR3 DNA: TGTGCCAGCAGCCGACGCTGGACACTCGAGCAGTACTTC. The encoded protein is CASSRRWTLEQYF.